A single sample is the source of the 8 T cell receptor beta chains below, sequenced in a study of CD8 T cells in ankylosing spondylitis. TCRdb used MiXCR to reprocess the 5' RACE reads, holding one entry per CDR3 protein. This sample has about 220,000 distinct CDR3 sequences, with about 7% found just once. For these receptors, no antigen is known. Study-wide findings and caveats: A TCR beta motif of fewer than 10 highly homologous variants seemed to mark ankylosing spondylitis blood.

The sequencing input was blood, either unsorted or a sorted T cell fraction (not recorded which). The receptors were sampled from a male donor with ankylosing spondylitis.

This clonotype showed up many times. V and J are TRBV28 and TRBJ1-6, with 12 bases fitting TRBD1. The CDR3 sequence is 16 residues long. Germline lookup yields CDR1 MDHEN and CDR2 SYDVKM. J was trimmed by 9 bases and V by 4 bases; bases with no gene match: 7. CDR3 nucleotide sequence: TGTGCCAGCAGTTCCGGGACAGGGGGCGCAGGTTCACCCCTCCACTTT. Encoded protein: CASSSGTGGAGSPLHF.

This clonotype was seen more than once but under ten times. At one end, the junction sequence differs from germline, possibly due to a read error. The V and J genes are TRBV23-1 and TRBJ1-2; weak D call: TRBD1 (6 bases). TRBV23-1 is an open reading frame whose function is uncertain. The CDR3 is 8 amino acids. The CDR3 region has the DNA TGCGCCGCCTCACGGGACATCTTC. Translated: CAASRDIF.

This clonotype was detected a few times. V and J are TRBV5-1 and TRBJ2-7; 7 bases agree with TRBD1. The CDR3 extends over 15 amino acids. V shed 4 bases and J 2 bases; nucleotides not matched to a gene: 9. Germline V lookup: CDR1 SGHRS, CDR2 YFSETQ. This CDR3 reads CASSLRGNFPYEQYF. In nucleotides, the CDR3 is TGCGCCAGCAGCCTCAGGGGGAATTTCCCCTACGAGCAGTACTTC.

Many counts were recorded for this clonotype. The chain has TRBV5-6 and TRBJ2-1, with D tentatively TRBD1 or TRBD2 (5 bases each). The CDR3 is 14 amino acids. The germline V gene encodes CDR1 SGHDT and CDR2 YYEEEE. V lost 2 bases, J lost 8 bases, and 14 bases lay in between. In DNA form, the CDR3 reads TGTGCCAGCAGCTTACTGGGACCCCTACATGAGCAGTTCTTC. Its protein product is CASSLLGPLHEQFF.

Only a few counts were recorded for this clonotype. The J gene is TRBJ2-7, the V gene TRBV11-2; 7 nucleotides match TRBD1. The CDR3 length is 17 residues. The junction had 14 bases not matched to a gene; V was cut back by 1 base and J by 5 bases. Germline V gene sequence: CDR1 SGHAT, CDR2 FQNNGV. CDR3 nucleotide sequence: TGTGCCAGCAGCTTAGGATTAAGGGGCAGGGGGTACCACGAGCAGTACTTC. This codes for CASSLGLRGRGYHEQYF.

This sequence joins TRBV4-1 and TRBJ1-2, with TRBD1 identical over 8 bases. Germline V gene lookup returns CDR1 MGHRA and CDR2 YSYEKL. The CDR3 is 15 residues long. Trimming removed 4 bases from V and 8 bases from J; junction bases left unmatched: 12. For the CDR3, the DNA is TGCGCCAGCAGCCCACCCGGACAGGGAACAGGCGGCTACACCTTC. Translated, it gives CASSPPGQGTGGYTF.

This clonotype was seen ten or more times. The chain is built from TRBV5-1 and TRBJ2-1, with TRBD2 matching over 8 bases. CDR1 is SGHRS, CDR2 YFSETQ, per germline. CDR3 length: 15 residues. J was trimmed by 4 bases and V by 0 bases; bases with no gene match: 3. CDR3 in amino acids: CASSLGGGPYNEQFF. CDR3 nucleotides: TGCGCCAGCAGCTTGGGCGGGGGGCCTTACAATGAGCAGTTCTTC.

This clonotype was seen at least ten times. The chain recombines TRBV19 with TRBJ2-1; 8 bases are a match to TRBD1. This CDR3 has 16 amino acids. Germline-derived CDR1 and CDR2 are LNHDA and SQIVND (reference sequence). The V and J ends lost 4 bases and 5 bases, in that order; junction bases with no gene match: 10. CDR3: CASSTWTGRGNNEQFF. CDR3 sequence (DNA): TGTGCCAGTAGTACCTGGACAGGGCGAGGAAACAATGAGCAGTTCTTC.